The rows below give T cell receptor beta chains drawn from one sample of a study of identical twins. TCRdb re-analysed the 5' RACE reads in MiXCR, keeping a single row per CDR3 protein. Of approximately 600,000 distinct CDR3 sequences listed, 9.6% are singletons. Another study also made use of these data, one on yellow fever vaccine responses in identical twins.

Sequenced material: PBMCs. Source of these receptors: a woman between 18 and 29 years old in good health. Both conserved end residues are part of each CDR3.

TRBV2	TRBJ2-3	CASNLRGRGATDTQYF
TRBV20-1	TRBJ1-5	CSARDRGNQPQHF
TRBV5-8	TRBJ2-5	CASSFQGTAETQYF
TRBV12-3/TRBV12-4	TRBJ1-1	CASSPGVLNTEAFF
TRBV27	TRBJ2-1	CASSRTGYPDEQFF
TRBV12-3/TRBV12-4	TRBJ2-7	CASIRTGSSYEQYF
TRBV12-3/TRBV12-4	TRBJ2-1	CASRKTSGSSREQFF
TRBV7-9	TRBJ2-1	CASSPPNEQFF
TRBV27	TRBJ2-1	CASRRGAGQLYNEQFF
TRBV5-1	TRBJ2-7	CASSLEGLAREQYF
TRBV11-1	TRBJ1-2	CASSLYGDGGDRPNYGYTF
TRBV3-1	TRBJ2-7	CASSQVPGTSTDEQYF
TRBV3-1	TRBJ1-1	CASSQADRVNTEAFF
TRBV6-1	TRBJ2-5	CASSRTGVGGETQYF
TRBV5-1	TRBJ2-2	CASSFGGGNTGELFF
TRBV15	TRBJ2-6	CATSRPLGSVVVVLTF
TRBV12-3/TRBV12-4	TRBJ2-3	CASTLWGTGDGTQYF
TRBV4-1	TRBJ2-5	CASRLTGVSQETQYF
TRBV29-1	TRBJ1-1	CSVRKRQGVIRLNTEAFF
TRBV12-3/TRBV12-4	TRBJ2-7	CASTLGQGVYEQYF
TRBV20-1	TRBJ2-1	CSARPLAEQITYYNEQFF
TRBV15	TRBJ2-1	CATRLRGPYSEQFF
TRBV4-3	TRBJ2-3	CASSQVPGTSGSGADTQYF
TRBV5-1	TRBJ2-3	CASRPTRQGASTDTQYF
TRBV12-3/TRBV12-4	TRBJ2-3	CASSALVPGADTQYF
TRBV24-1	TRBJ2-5	CATSATPWGTRSQETQYF
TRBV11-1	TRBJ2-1	CASSFDGQGYNEQFF
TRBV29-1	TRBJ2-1	CSVGQAFLYNEQFF
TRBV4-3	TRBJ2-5	CASSQGGREETQYF
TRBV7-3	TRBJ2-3	CASSGTGRADTQYF
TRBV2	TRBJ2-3	CASKPTSGITDTQYF
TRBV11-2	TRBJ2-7	CASSRTDRVEYYEQYF
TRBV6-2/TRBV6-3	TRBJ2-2	CASRYPSGRSTGELFF
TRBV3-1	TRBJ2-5	CASSHRLAVAQETQYF
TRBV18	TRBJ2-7	CASSAREGGNYEQYF
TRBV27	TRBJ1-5	CASRTGGINQPQHF
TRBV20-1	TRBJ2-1	CSASENNEQFF
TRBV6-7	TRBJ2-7	CASSTIGWGQQPYEQYF
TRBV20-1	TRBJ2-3	CSAPGQFGDTQYF
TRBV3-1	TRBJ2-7	CASSPPLSVLFYEQYF
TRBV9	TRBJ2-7	CASSGLASTYEQYF
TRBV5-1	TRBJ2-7	CASSFGLAGVVEQYF
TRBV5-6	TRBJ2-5	CASSFVGRTVETQYF
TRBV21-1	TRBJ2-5	CASIKGLAVGETQYF
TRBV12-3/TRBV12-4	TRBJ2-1	CASSLGRTSGRHWENEQFF
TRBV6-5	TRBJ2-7	CASSYSPPEMYEQYF
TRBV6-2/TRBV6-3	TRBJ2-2	CASSYWGSDGELFF
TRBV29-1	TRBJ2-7	CSVASGLAGDSYEQYF
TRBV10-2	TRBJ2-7	CASSENIGGVGYEQYF
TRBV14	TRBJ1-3	CASSQAGRGPGNTIYF
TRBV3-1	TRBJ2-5	CASSPWDREETQYF
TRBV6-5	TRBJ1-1	CASSYSLGGLAFF